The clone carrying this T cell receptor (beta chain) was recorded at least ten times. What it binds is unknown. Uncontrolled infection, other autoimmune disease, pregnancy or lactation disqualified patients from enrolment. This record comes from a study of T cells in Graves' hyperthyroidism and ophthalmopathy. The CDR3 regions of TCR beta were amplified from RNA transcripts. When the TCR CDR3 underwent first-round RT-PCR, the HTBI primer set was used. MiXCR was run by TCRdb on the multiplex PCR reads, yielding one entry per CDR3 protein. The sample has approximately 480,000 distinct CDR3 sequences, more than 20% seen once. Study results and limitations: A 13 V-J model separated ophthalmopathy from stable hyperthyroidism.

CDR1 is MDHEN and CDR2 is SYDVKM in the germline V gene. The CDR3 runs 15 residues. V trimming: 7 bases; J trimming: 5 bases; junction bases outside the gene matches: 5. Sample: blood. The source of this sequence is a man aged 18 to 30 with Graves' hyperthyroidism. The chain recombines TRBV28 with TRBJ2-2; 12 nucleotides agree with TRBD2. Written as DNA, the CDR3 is TGTGCCAGCACCCAGGGACTAGCGGGTACCGGGGAGCTGTTTTTT. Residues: CASTQGLAGTGELFF.